Following are 27 T cell receptor beta chains from one sample sequenced in a study of blood T cell repertoires in COVID-19. This table comes from immunoSEQ multiplex PCR, and its TCRdb copy is limited to in-frame clones, with some not included. The sample lists about 26,000 clones, around 90% occurring once. Material for sequencing was peripheral blood. These receptors all come from a man in his 70s with acute or convalescent COVID-19.

The chain employs TRBV18 and TRBJ2-5; TRBD2 is a possible D gene (6 bases). Trimming took off 4 bases at V and 6 bases at J, with 15 bases between the two ends. The CDR3 runs 14 residues. The germline V gene encodes CDR1 KGHSH and CDR2 LQKENI. CDR3 coding DNA: TGTGCCAGCTCACTATTGGCCCGGGAGCAGACCCAGTACTTC. Amino acids: CASSLLAREQTQYF.

This clone was seen more than once but under ten times. In DNA form, the CDR3 reads TGTGCCAGCAGCCAAGTCCCGGACTCCATTCCGCAGTATTTT. Translating gives CASSQVPDSIPQYF. This chain connects TRBV3-1 (or the pseudogene TRBV3-2) to TRBJ2-3, with D possibly TRBD2 on 5 matching bases. Trimming left V 1 base short and J 10 bases short, with 15 bases between. CDR1 and CDR2 (germline): LGHDT, YNNKEL (reference sequence). CDR3 length equals 14 residues.

V and J are TRBV6-5 and TRBJ2-2; tentative D call: TRBD1 (5 bases). The CDR3 runs to 13 residues. Trimming shortened V by 6 bases and J by 2 bases, and 7 bases separated the two germline ends. Germline CDR1 is MNHEY and CDR2 is SVGAGI. The CDR3 is CASRTDNTGELFF. The DNA of the CDR3 is TGTGCCAGCAGGACAGATAACACCGGGGAGCTGTTTTTT.

The rearrangement links TRBV28 to TRBJ1-1; D is possibly TRBD1 (6 bases). CDR1 and CDR2 (germline): MDHEN, SYDVKM. Trimming shortened V by 8 bases and J by 8 bases, and 15 bases separated the two germline ends. The CDR3 loop spans 12 amino acids. The CDR3 spells CASRTLDSEAFF. DNA for the CDR3: TGTGCCAGCCGAACTTTGGACAGCGAAGCTTTCTTT.

The CDR3 reads CASSHLSGGRGAKNIQYF. For the CDR3, the DNA is TGTGCCAGCAGCCACCTATCGGGGGGCCGAGGAGCCAAAAACATTCAGTACTTC. This chain joins TRBV7-9 and TRBJ2-4; a weak D match, TRBD2 (7 bases). This CDR3 contains 18 residues. V lost 5 bases, J lost 0 bases, and 20 bases lay in between. Germline V gives CDR1 SEHNR, CDR2 FQNEAQ (reference sequence).

The V gene is TRBV7-2, the J gene TRBJ1-3; the D gene is possibly TRBD1 (5 bases). CDR3 length: 16 residues. V was clipped by 6 bases and J by 0 bases, with 15 bases between them. The germline gives CDR1 SGHTA, CDR2 FQGNSA. The CDR3 DNA reads TGTGCCAGCAGTGGGGGGAGGCTATACTCTGGAAACACCATATATTTT. Encoded protein: CASSGGRLYSGNTIYF.

The chain couples TRBV3-1 (or the pseudogene TRBV3-2) to TRBJ1-5; no clear D gene. This CDR3 has 14 residues. The V end lost 1 base, the J end lost 4 bases, and 8 bases lay between the germline ends. Germline-derived CDR1 and CDR2 are LGHDT and YNNKEL (reference sequence). The CDR3 region is CASSQGGGNQPQHF. The CDR3 bases are TGTGCCAGCAGCCAAGGAGGAGGGAATCAGCCCCAGCATTTT.

The chain is built from TRBV9 and TRBJ2-5, with 16 bases aligning to TRBD2. Germline CDR1 SGDLS, CDR2 YYNGEE. The CDR3 is 17 residues long. Trimming took 4 bases from V and 5 from J; bases not matched to a gene: 8. This CDR3 reads CASSIGTSGRARETQYF. The DNA of the CDR3 is TGTGCCAGCAGCATAGGGACTAGCGGGAGGGCCAGGGAGACCCAGTACTTC.

This sequence joins TRBV2 and TRBJ1-1, with 9 bases aligning to TRBD1. From germline, CDR1 is SNHLY and CDR2 FYNNEI. This CDR3 is built from 15 residues. V shed 4 bases and J 3 bases; nucleotides not matched to a gene: 6. CDR3 amino acids: CASSGTGGWDTEAFF. In DNA, the CDR3 is TGTGCCAGCAGTGGAACAGGGGGCTGGGACACTGAAGCTTTCTTT.

This sequence joins TRBV10-3 and TRBJ1-1; 7 bases map to TRBD1. The germline V gene has CDR1 ENHRY and CDR2 SYGVKD. The CDR3 has 13 amino acids. V trimming: 6 bases; J trimming: 11 bases; junction bases outside the gene matches: 12. CDR3 in DNA: TGTGCCATCAGCCGACAGGGCGCCGCTCAGGCTTTCTTT. This gives the protein CAISRQGAAQAFF.

Here the CDR3 DNA reads TGCGCCAGCAGCCAAGACCCCGAGACTTACTTCTCAGCCCAGCATTTT. Translating it yields CASSQDPETYFSAQHF. This chain joins TRBV4-3 and TRBJ1-5, with D uncertain. Between the trimmed V and J ends, which lost 0 bases and 11 bases, there was a span of 20 bases. Germline assignment: CDR1 LGHNA and CDR2 YSLEER. CDR3 length: 16 amino acids.

This chain links TRBV5-4 with TRBJ1-2; 11 nucleotides align to TRBD1. The CDR3 is 16 residues long. Germline CDR1 and CDR2: SGHNT and YYREEE (reference sequence). With 4 bases clipped from V and 7 bases from J, the junction kept 12 bases outside the gene matches. The CDR3 region is CASSPGTGGTPGGYTF. The CDR3 DNA follows: TGTGCCAGCAGCCCCGGGACAGGGGGGACGCCGGGTGGCTACACCTTC.

This rearrangement joins TRBV5-1 to TRBJ1-1, with TRBD1 identical over 7 bases. Trimming at V came to 2 bases and at J to 4 bases, leaving 5 bases not matched to a gene. This CDR3 spans 14 amino acids. Germline V gives CDR1 SGHRS, CDR2 YFSETQ. CDR3: CASSLQGSSTEAFF. The CDR3, as DNA: TGCGCCAGCAGCTTACAGGGGTCTAGCACTGAAGCTTTCTTT.

This chain connects TRBV27 to TRBJ2-3, with D maybe TRBD2 (6 bases). Trimming cost V 6 bases and J 4 bases, with 8 bases left between them. The CDR3 sequence is 12 residues long. Germline V gene sequence: CDR1 MNHEY, CDR2 SMNVEV (reference sequence). The CDR3 coding sequence is TGTGCCAGCAGCGGGAGAGCAGATACGCAGTATTTT. Translated: CASSGRADTQYF.

J is TRBJ2-6 and V is TRBV6-2 or TRBV6-3, with a weak D call TRBD1 (6 bases). V lost 2 bases and J 0 bases, leaving 11 bases between the germline ends. The CDR3 extends over 17 amino acids. CDR1 and CDR2 from the germline V gene are MNHEY and SVGEGT. The CDR3 loop reads CASSYQTGSSGANVLTF. CDR3 DNA: TGTGCCAGCAGTTACCAGACAGGAAGCTCTGGGGCCAACGTCCTGACTTTC.

This clone appeared once. The gene calls are TRBV19 and TRBJ1-1, with D tentatively TRBD1 (6 bases). This CDR3 has 12 residues. The germline gives CDR1 LNHDA, CDR2 SQIVND (reference sequence). V was cut by 1 base and J by 7 bases, with 7 bases left in between. Here the CDR3 reads CASSIGTVEAFF. CDR3 nucleotide sequence: TGTGCCAGTAGTATAGGGACAGTTGAAGCTTTCTTT. Supplemented by reference TRBV19 and TRBJ1-1, the full variable domain reads DGGITQSPKYLFRKEGQNVTLSCEQNLNHDAMYWYRQDPGQGLRLIYYSQIVNDFQKGDIAEGYSVSREKKESFPLTVTSAQKNPTAFYLCASSIGTVEAFFGQGTRLTVV.

The chain recombines TRBV19 with TRBJ1-4; D might be TRBD1 (5 bases). This CDR3 has 15 amino acids. Between the trimmed V and J ends, which lost 3 bases and 3 bases, there was a span of 11 bases. Germline values: CDR1 LNHDA, CDR2 SQIVND (reference sequence). CDR3 nucleotides: TGTGCCAGTAGTATTCTTCAGGGTGCTAATGAAAAACTGTTTTTT. Translating gives CASSILQGANEKLFF.

This clone was detected a few times. V gene TRBV5-1 combines with J gene TRBJ1-2, with D maybe TRBD1 (5 bases). V was pared by 4 bases and J by 4 bases, with 14 bases between. CDR1 and CDR2 (germline): SGHRS, YFSETQ. The length of the CDR3 is 14 residues. In nucleotides, the CDR3 is TGCGCCAGCAGCCCCCAGGACATCGCCTATGGCTACACCTTC. Translating gives CASSPQDIAYGYTF.

V usage is TRBV9 and J usage is TRBJ2-1; 11 nucleotides line up with TRBD1. This CDR3 has 16 amino acids. Germline CDR1 and CDR2: SGDLS and YYNGEE. Trimming took 0 bases from V and 5 from J; bases not matched to a gene: 4. For the CDR3, the DNA is TGTGCCAGCAGCGTAGCGTCGGACAGGGGGCACAATGAGCAGTTCTTC. Its protein is CASSVASDRGHNEQFF.

This clone was observed a single time. The V gene is TRBV7-9, the J gene TRBJ1-4, with D perhaps matching TRBD1 (5 bases). V was pared by 0 bases and J by 0 bases, with 14 bases between. The CDR3 covers 18 residues. Germline V CDR1 and CDR2: SEHNR, FQNEAQ (reference sequence). DNA of the CDR3: TGTGCCAGCAGCTTAGCGAGGGACTATGATCCAACTAATGAAAAACTGTTTTTT. Translated, it gives CASSLARDYDPTNEKLFF. Full variable domain (rest looked up from reference TRBV7-9 and TRBJ1-4): DTGVSQNPRHKITKRGQNVTFRCDPISEHNRLYWYRQTLGQGPEFLTYFQNEAQLEKSRLLSDRFSAERPKGSFSTLEIQRTEQGDSAMYLCASSLARDYDPTNEKLFFGSGTQLSVL.

The chain couples TRBV12-5 to TRBJ2-3, with TRBD1 identical over 11 bases. Germline V gives CDR1 LGHNT, CDR2 FRNRAP. This CDR3 has 14 amino acids. V was clipped by 7 bases and J by 5 bases; unmatched bases: 5. CDR3 bases: TGTGCTAGTGCCCCGGACAGGGGGCGAGATACGCAGTATTTT. This encodes CASAPDRGRDTQYF. Complete variable domain (other parts from reference TRBV12-5 and TRBJ2-3): DARVTQTPRHKVTEMGQEVTMRCQPILGHNTVFWYRQTMMQGLELLAYFRNRAPLDDSGMPKDRFSAEMPDATLATLKIQPSEPRDSAVYFCASAPDRGRDTQYFGPGTRLTVL.

The chain couples TRBV6-6 to TRBJ2-5; 7 bases map to TRBD2. The CDR3 spans 12 residues. CDR1 is MNHNY and CDR2 is SVGAGI in the germline V gene (reference sequence). The V segment lost 11 bases and the J segment 1 base; nucleotides outside the gene matches: 4. The CDR3 loop is CAVGTTQETQYF. The CDR3 DNA is TGTGCCGTGGGGACTACCCAAGAGACCCAGTACTTC.

This chain links TRBV6-1 with TRBJ2-4; 10 bases align to TRBD2. The CDR3 sequence is 20 residues long. CDR1 and CDR2 (germline): MNHNS, SASEGT. Germline trimming cut 2 bases from V and 1 base from J; bases unmatched to any gene: 14. The CDR3 nucleotides are TGTGCCAGCAGTGAAATAATTAGGCTAGCGGGAGAAGTGGCCAAAAACATTCAGTACTTC. This gives the protein CASSEIIRLAGEVAKNIQYF.

This chain links TRBV27 with TRBJ2-6, with D possibly TRBD2 on 6 matching bases. V lost 7 bases to trimming and J lost 0 bases, with 10 bases between them. This CDR3 is built from 15 residues. CDR1 and CDR2 (germline): MNHEY, SMNVEV (reference sequence). The CDR3 DNA reads as TGTGCCAGCAAGCGGGTCGACTCTGGGGCCAACGTCCTGACTTTC. Its translation: CASKRVDSGANVLTF.

The chain combines TRBV10-1 with TRBJ1-3, with 7 bases matching TRBD1. V lost 0 bases to trimming and J lost 2 bases; unmatched junction nucleotides: 7. CDR1 is WNHNN and CDR2 is SYGVQD in the germline V gene (reference sequence). This CDR3 comprises 17 residues. The CDR3: CASSESQKGGTGNTIYF. CDR3 coding DNA: TGCGCCAGCAGTGAGTCGCAGAAAGGGGGCACTGGAAACACCATATATTTT.

The chain recombines TRBV6-5 with TRBJ1-5, with 7 bases identical to TRBD1. This CDR3 region has 15 residues. Germline CDR1 reads MNHEY; CDR2 reads SVGAGI. Trimming cost V 0 bases and J 5 bases; bases outside gene matches: 4. As DNA, the CDR3 is TGTGCCAGCAGTTACTCGTACAGGGGAGATCAGCCCCAGCATTTT. This gives the protein CASSYSYRGDQPQHF.

The chain joins TRBV19 to TRBJ2-3; tentatively, D is TRBD2 (6 bases). Per germline, CDR1 LNHDA and CDR2 SQIVND (reference sequence). The CDR3 runs 13 residues. V lost 3 bases to trimming and J lost 6 bases, with 10 bases between them. The CDR3 DNA reads TGTGCCAGTAGTATGTGGGGGGAGGATACGCAGTATTTT. Residues: CASSMWGEDTQYF.